This entry describes one T cell receptor (beta chain). Its antigen remains unknown. Extracted RNA was reverse transcribed, and the resulting cDNA served as sequencing template. Libraries were prepared by immunoSEQ multiplex PCR; TCRdb keeps only in-frame clonotypes and omits some of them. Among around 160,000 clones listed, approximately 87% were seen once. It was from alopecia areata patients that lesional scalp punch biopsies and peripheral blood were collected. The germline V gene encodes CDR1 MNHEY and CDR2 SMNVEV (reference sequence). The CDR3 has 13 residues. The V gene end was trimmed by 5 bases and the J gene end by 7 bases; junction bases not matched to a gene: 4. This sample is drawn from a study of CD8+ T cells in alopecia areata. Study-level information: Each day, treated patients took oral tofacitinib twice, at 5 to 10 mg per dose.

The study, taken as a whole, reports: It was less clear whether patients shared TCRs than it was in mice, possibly because of HLA.

The sequence was collected from a human donor with alopecia areata. The source material was CD8+ T cells sorted from blood, sampled at week 0. The chain uses TRBV27 and TRBJ2-5, with TRBD2 matching 10 bases. The CDR3 nucleotides are TGTGCCAGCAGTCGCGTAGCGGGAGGGACCCAGTACTTC. Translated: CASSRVAGGTQYF.